What follows are 19 T cell receptor beta chains derived from one specimen sequenced in a study of beta chain features in type 1 diabetes. The whole isolated RNA underwent reverse transcription, so sequencing captured expressed TCRB transcripts. Assay used: immunoSEQ multiplex PCR; TCRdb lists only in-frame clones, some missing. The sample includes around 290,000 clones, around 7.8% seen only once; the top ten take more than 0.9%. Sequencing input: central memory CD4+ T cells from blood. All receptors derive from a woman younger than 30 in good health.

This clone was counted only a few times. The rearrangement uses TRBV25-1 and TRBJ2-1; 11 nucleotides agree with TRBD2. Germline V gene lookup returns CDR1 MGHDK and CDR2 SYGVNS. The CDR3 has 15 amino acids. The V segment lost 3 bases and the J segment 7 bases; nucleotides outside the gene matches: 5. In nucleotides, the CDR3 is TGTGCCAGCAGTGATTGGACTAGCGGGCTGAATGAGCAGTTCTTC. This sequence encodes CASSDWTSGLNEQFF.

This clone has just a few counts. This sequence is one base from a far larger clone and is likely a read error. This specimen includes other DNA sequences encoding the same CDR3. The chain links TRBV7-8 to TRBJ1-4; maybe TRBD1 (6 bases). CDR3 size: 12 residues. The germline gives CDR1 SGHVS, CDR2 FQNEAQ. Trimming removed 5 bases at V and 8 bases at J, with 9 bases between. CDR3 residues: CASSPQGEKLFF. The CDR3 nucleotides are TGTGCCAGCAGCCCTCAGGGGGAAAAACTGTTTTTT.

The chain has TRBV2 and TRBJ2-1; D is undetermined. The CDR3 is made up of 16 amino acids. CDR1 SNHLY and CDR2 FYNNEI come from the germline V gene. Trimming pared 7 bases from V and 4 bases from J, leaving 20 bases between. The chain's CDR3 is CASKKDSRLGYNEQFF. CDR3 nucleotides: TGTGCCAGCAAGAAGGATTCACGACTTGGTTACAATGAGCAGTTCTTC.

In this sample, this clone turned up a few times. The V call is TRBV1, the J call TRBJ2-7; TRBD2 reflects the table's D call only, with no check against the DNA. TRBV1 is an annotated pseudogene. The CDR3 sequence is 17 residues long. DNA for the CDR3: TGCACCAGCAGCCAAGAATCCTTTGGGGGGAGTTACTACGAGCAGTACGTC. This codes for CTSSQESFGGSYYEQYV.

This clone was detected a few times. The chain combines TRBV5-5 with TRBJ1-1; tentative D call: TRBD1 (5 bases). Deletions cut 0 bases from V and 0 bases from J, with 12 bases between. In germline, CDR1 is SGHKS, CDR2 YYEKEE (reference sequence). The CDR3 has 16 residues. The CDR3 region is CASSLGQFIMNTEAFF. CDR3 sequence (DNA): TGTGCCAGCAGCTTGGGACAGTTCATCATGAACACTGAAGCTTTCTTT.

This clone was found a few times. V usage is TRBV18 and J usage is TRBJ2-1; possibly TRBD2 for D (6 bases). The ends were cut back, 2 bases at V and 0 bases at J, with 11 bases in the middle. The germline CDR1 and CDR2 sequences are KGHSH and LQKENI. This CDR3 is 16 amino acids long. In DNA, the CDR3 is TGTGCCAGCTCACCAGTGTGGGGAGGCTCCTACAATGAGCAGTTCTTC. This sequence encodes CASSPVWGGSYNEQFF.

J is TRBJ1-2 and V is TRBV5-6; possibly TRBD1 for D (5 bases). V lost 4 bases and J 13 bases, leaving 14 bases between the germline ends. This CDR3 spans 11 amino acids. Per germline, CDR1 SGHDT and CDR2 YYEEEE. DNA for the CDR3: TGTGCCAGCAGCCTGACAGTGAGACTCACCTTC. The encoded protein is CASSLTVRLTF. Together with reference TRBV5-6 and TRBJ1-2, the CDR3 gives the full variable domain: DAGVTQSPTHLIKTRGQQVTLRCSPKSGHDTVSWYQQALGQGPQFIFQYYEEEERQRGNFPDRFSGHQFPNYSSELNVNALLLGDSALYLCASSLTVRLTFGSGTRLTVV.

This clone was seen ten or more times. The genes are TRBV10-3 and TRBJ2-1; D is perhaps TRBD2 (5 bases). Germline CDR1 is ENHRY and CDR2 is SYGVKD. Trimming took 3 bases from V and 5 from J, leaving 11 bases between them. The CDR3 runs to 14 residues. The CDR3 protein is CAISEREQHNEQFF. The DNA for the CDR3 is TGTGCCATCAGTGAAAGGGAGCAGCACAATGAGCAGTTCTTC.

V gene TRBV4-3 combines with J gene TRBJ2-2; 9 bases agree with TRBD2. The V gene's germline CDR1 is LGHNA and CDR2 YSLEER. This CDR3 comprises 17 residues. Trimming cost V 4 bases and J 5 bases; bases outside gene matches: 11. CDR3 sequence (DNA): TGCGCCAGCAGCCCGATGGGCCTAGCGGGATGGACCGGGGAGCTGTTTTTT. It specifies CASSPMGLAGWTGELFF.

In this sample, this clone turned up a few times. The chain combines TRBV7-3 with TRBJ1-6, with 7 bases lining up with TRBD1. Germline trimming cut 5 bases from V and 14 bases from J; bases unmatched to any gene: 15. Germline-derived CDR1 and CDR2 are SGHTA and FQGTGA. This CDR3 comprises 15 residues. The DNA of the CDR3 is TGTGCCAGCAGCCCATCGACAGGGTCCTCTGGAACCCTCCACTTT. This codes for CASSPSTGSSGTLHF.

V usage is TRBV5-4 and J usage is TRBJ2-6, with D perhaps matching TRBD2 (6 bases). CDR3 length equals 16 residues. Germline CDR1 and CDR2: SGHNT and YYREEE (reference sequence). V gave up 4 bases and J gave up 0 bases, with 11 bases separating them. This CDR3 reads CASSIGGVSGANVLTF. CDR3 nucleotide sequence: TGTGCCAGCAGCATTGGAGGGGTCTCTGGGGCCAACGTCCTGACTTTC. The full variable domain, with the rest looked up from reference TRBV5-4 and TRBJ2-6, is ETGVTQSPTHLIKTRGQQVTLRCSSQSGHNTVSWYQQALGQGPQFIFQYYREEENGRGNFPPRFSGLQFPNYSSELNVNALELDDSALYLCASSIGGVSGANVLTFGAGSRLTVL.

The V gene is TRBV7-2, the J gene TRBJ2-7; D not resolved. The CDR3 is 13 amino acids. Trimming stripped 1 base from V and 7 bases from J, with 11 bases between. Germline V lookup: CDR1 SGHTA, CDR2 FQGNSA. The CDR3 nucleotides are TGTGCCAGCAGCTTAGTTATGGTCGGGGAGCAGTACTTC. As protein: CASSLVMVGEQYF.

This clone appeared many times. The chain is built from TRBV7-9 and TRBJ1-6; D call uncertain. The ends were cut back, 5 bases at V and 7 bases at J, with 15 bases in the middle. Germline loops: CDR1 SEHNR, CDR2 FQNEAQ (reference sequence). The CDR3 spans 15 residues. The CDR3 nucleotides are TGTGCCAGCAGCCCCGGGGAAAGGCTGAATTCACCCCTCCACTTT. Protein sequence: CASSPGERLNSPLHF.

This clone turned up a few times. This sequence joins TRBV6-5 and TRBJ1-1; TRBD1 aligns across 9 bases. This CDR3 is built from 13 residues. The germline V gene has CDR1 MNHEY and CDR2 SVGAGI. The J segment lost 14 bases and the V segment lost 5 bases, leaving 12 bases of the junction unmatched. The CDR3 bases are TGTGCCAGCAGTGGGACAGGGTCGGGAGGAGAATTCTTT. It translates to CASSGTGSGGEFF.

V and J are TRBV7-9 and TRBJ1-1, with D hard to call. CDR1 SEHNR and CDR2 FQNEAQ come from the germline V gene (reference sequence). Trimming took 11 bases from V and 6 from J, leaving 16 bases between them. The CDR3 covers 12 residues. The CDR3 sequence is CAYDRQIAEAFF. The CDR3 coding sequence is TGTGCCTACGATCGCCAAATCGCTGAAGCTTTCTTT.

This clone was seen many times. This chain connects TRBV7-9 to TRBJ1-4; 8 bases fit TRBD1. From germline, CDR1 is SEHNR and CDR2 FQNEAQ (reference sequence). The CDR3 totals 16 residues. J gave up 8 bases and V 8 bases, and 16 bases lay outside the gene matches. CDR3 residues: CASSAYGTGGVEKLFF. Written as DNA, the CDR3 is TGTGCCAGCTCGGCCTACGGGACAGGAGGGGTCGAAAAACTGTTTTTT.

The chain carries TRBV29-1 and TRBJ1-4, with D unresolved. V was pared by 7 bases and J by 3 bases, with 9 bases between. Germline V gene sequence: CDR1 SQVTM, CDR2 ANQGSEA. The CDR3 contains 12 residues. The CDR3 sequence is CSGGTPNEKLFF. The CDR3 DNA is TGCAGCGGGGGAACTCCTAATGAAAAACTGTTTTTT.

This clone has more than one count but fewer than ten. J is TRBJ2-6 and V is TRBV7-2; TRBD2 might be the D (5 bases). V was shortened by 3 bases and J by 0 bases, with 15 bases between the two germline ends. The CDR3 consists of 18 residues. The germline V gene encodes CDR1 SGHTA and CDR2 FQGNSA. CDR3 DNA: TGTGCCAGCAGCTTTGGGTTGAGGGATACCTCTGGGGCCAACGTCCTGACTTTC. Translating it yields CASSFGLRDTSGANVLTF.

The V and J genes are TRBV5-4 and TRBJ2-5; tentative D call: TRBD1 (6 bases). CDR1 is SGHNT and CDR2 is YYREEE in the germline V gene (reference sequence). The CDR3 covers 14 residues. The V and J ends lost 0 bases and 3 bases respectively, with 9 bases between them. The DNA of the CDR3 is TGTGCCAGCAGCTTGGACCCAGGGGAAGAGACCCAGTACTTC. Translated, it gives CASSLDPGEETQYF. Based on the CDR3 plus reference TRBV5-4 and TRBJ2-5, the full variable domain is ETGVTQSPTHLIKTRGQQVTLRCSSQSGHNTVSWYQQALGQGPQFIFQYYREEENGRGNFPPRFSGLQFPNYSSELNVNALELDDSALYLCASSLDPGEETQYFGPGTRLLVL.